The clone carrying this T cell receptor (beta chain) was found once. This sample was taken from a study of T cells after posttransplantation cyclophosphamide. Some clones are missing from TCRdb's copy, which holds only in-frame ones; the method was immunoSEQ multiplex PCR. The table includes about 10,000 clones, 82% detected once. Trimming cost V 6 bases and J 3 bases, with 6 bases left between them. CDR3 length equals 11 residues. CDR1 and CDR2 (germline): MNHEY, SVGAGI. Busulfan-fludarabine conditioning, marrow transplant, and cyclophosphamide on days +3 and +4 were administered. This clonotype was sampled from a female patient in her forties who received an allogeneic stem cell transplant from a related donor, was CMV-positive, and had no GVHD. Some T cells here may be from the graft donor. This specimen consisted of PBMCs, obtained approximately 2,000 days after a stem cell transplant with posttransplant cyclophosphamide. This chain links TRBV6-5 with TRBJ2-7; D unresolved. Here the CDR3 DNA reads TGTGCCAGCAGCTTAATCTACGAGCAGTACTTC. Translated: CASSLIYEQYF.